The rows below give T cell receptor beta chains drawn from one sample of a study of shared clonotypes between healthy human individuals. Some clones are missing from TCRdb's copy, which holds only in-frame ones; the method was immunoSEQ multiplex PCR. Altogether roughly 2 million clones are present, about 94% being singletons, with the ten largest covering approximately 1.2%. Sequenced: naive CD8+ T cells sorted from blood. Source of these receptors: a man in his late teens or twenties in good health. CDR3s include the opening cysteine and the closing phenylalanine or tryptophan. D genes are given only for firm matches. Not all rows give a size; the values are once, few, many and, for expanded clones, a class.

d_call	v_call	clone_size	j_call	cdr3_nt	cdr3_aa
-	TRBV9	-	TRBJ2-1	TGTGCCAGCAGCGCCTCAGGGAGCTCCTACAATGAGCAGTTCTTC	CASSASGSSYNEQFF
-	TRBV27	-	TRBJ2-7	TGTGCCAGCAGTCTTAGTGCGAGCTCCTACGAGCAGTACTTC	CASSLSASSYEQYF
-	TRBV5-1	-	TRBJ2-5	TGCGCCAGCAGCTCCCGAGGTGGGCGGCAAGAGACCCAGTACTTC	CASSSRGGRQETQYF
-	TRBV28	-	TRBJ2-7	TGTGCCAGCAGCCTCGTGGACAGTTCCTACGAGCAGTACTTC	CASSLVDSSYEQYF
TRBD2	TRBV9	-	TRBJ2-1	TGTGCCAGCACCGGGGGGACCGGGGATGAGCAGTTCTTC	CASTGGTGDEQFF
-	TRBV9	once	TRBJ2-7	TGTGCCAGCAGCGTAGAGGCGCGGGCCTACGAGCAGTACTTC	CASSVEARAYEQYF
-	TRBV11-2	-	TRBJ2-3	TGTGCCAGCAGCGTAGAGGGCGGCTTAAGCACAGATACGCAGTATTTT	CASSVEGGLSTDTQYF
-	TRBV9	-	TRBJ1-2	TGTGCCAGCAGCGGATGGGGACACTCTAACTATGGCTACACCTTC	CASSGWGHSNYGYTF
-	TRBV28	-	TRBJ2-1	TGTGCCAGCAGTTGGACGGTCGAGGATGAGCAGTTCTTC	CASSWTVEDEQFF
-	TRBV7-9	-	TRBJ1-6	TGTGCCAGCAGCTTAGCTGGGGTTTCACCCCTCCACTTT	CASSLAGVSPLHF
-	TRBV27	-	TRBJ2-7	TGTGCCAGCAGTTTCCTCCTAGCCGGGAACTCCTACGAGCAGTACTTC	CASSFLLAGNSYEQYF
-	TRBV5-4	-	TRBJ2-3	TGTGCCAGCAGCTCGGACTGGACAGATACGCAGTATTTT	CASSSDWTDTQYF
-	TRBV27	-	TRBJ2-7	TGTGCCAGCAGTTTAAAGGGCTCCGAGCAGTACTTC	CASSLKGSEQYF
-	TRBV9	-	TRBJ2-7	TGTGCCAGCAGCCCCGGCAGTCCGAGCTCCTACGAGCAGTACTTC	CASSPGSPSSYEQYF
-	TRBV11-1	-	TRBJ2-7	TGTGCCAGCAGCCAAGACAGGAATCCTCTCTACGAGCAGTACTTC	CASSQDRNPLYEQYF
-	TRBV6-1	-	TRBJ2-7	TGTGCCAGCAGTGAAGCGATGAATAGGGTCTACGAGCAGTACTTC	CASSEAMNRVYEQYF
-	TRBV6-1	few	TRBJ2-7	TGTGCCAGCAGTGCATCCTCCTTGGGAGGGGGGCAGTACTTC	CASSASSLGGGQYF
TRBD2	TRBV7-2	once	TRBJ2-7	TGTGCCAGCAGCGTGTTAGCGGGAACAACTTACGAGCAGTACTTC	CASSVLAGTTYEQYF
TRBD1	TRBV19	-	TRBJ2-5	TGTGCCAGTATGGGGGTATTCGACAGGGGTGAGACCCAGTACTTC	CASMGVFDRGETQYF
TRBD1	TRBV28	-	TRBJ1-1	TGTGCCAGCAGAGTTCGCCCTGGGACAGGGATCACTGAAGCTTTCTTT	CASRVRPGTGITEAFF
TRBD2	TRBV25-1	-	TRBJ2-7	TGTGCCAGCAGTTCAAGGACTAGCGGGAGCTACGAGCAGTACTTC	CASSSRTSGSYEQYF